Listed below are T cell receptor beta chains from one sample, sequenced in a study of blood T cell repertoires in COVID-19. TCRdb's copy holds only in-frame clones and misses some; the assay was immunoSEQ multiplex PCR. Altogether some 290,000 clones are present, over 85% being singletons, with the ten largest covering over 9%. The sample comprised PBMCs or T cells enriched from blood (not recorded which). The receptors here all came from a young woman who had recovered from COVID-19. The CDR3 runs from the conserved cysteine through the conserved F or W. Each record gives: clone size, J gene, CDR3 length, V gene, D gene, CDR3 DNA, CDR3 protein. D genes are given only for firm matches. Some rows have no size entry. The others give once, few or many, or a class for an expanded clone.

. TRBJ2-7 12 TRBV19 . TGTGCCAGTGGCCCCAGGGGTTACGAGCAGTACTTC CASGPRGYEQYF
. TRBJ1-5 11 TRBV7-9 . TGTGCCAGCAACCAGGTTCAGCCCCAGCATTTT CASNQVQPQHF
. TRBJ1-1 13 TRBV27 . TGTGCCAGCAGTTCCTACAGGGACACTGAAGCTTTCTTT CASSSYRDTEAFF
. TRBJ2-7 14 TRBV5-1 . TGCGCCAGCAGCTTGGCCGAGGCTACCTACGAGCAGTACTTC CASSLAEATYEQYF
once TRBJ1-2 13 TRBV19 . TGTGCCAGTAGTCTGGGAGTGGACTATGGCTACACCTTC CASSLGVDYGYTF
. TRBJ2-3 18 TRBV4-1 . TGCGCCAGCAGCCAAGTGGGGCTCGGACTACCAAACACAGATACGCAGTATTTT CASSQVGLGLPNTDTQYF
. TRBJ2-5 14 TRBV2 TRBD1 TGTGCCAGACAGACAGGGTCGAACTCAGAGACCCAGTACTTC CARQTGSNSETQYF
. TRBJ2-2 16 TRBV14 TRBD2 TGTGCCAGCAGCCCAGGACTAGCGGCTAACACCGGGGAGCTGTTTTTT CASSPGLAANTGELFF
. TRBJ2-4 12 TRBV2 TRBD2 TGTGCCAGCAGGCCCGGGGGGGCCATTCAGTACTTC CASRPGGAIQYF
. TRBJ1-5 14 TRBV19 . TGTGCCAGTAGTCGGGTGATGAGCAATCAGCCCCAGCATTTT CASSRVMSNQPQHF
. TRBJ2-2 16 TRBV4-2 TRBD2 TGTGCCAGCAGCCAAGTTCTAGCGGAGAACACCGGGGAGCTGTTTTTT CASSQVLAENTGELFF
. TRBJ1-1 13 TRBV28 . TGTGCCAGCAGAATACAGGTGAACACTGAAGCTTTCTTT CASRIQVNTEAFF
. TRBJ2-5 14 TRBV10-3 . TGTGCCATTTCTGCCCTGTCGGACCAAGAGACCCAGTACTTC CAISALSDQETQYF
. TRBJ2-7 15 TRBV12-5 TRBD1 TGTGCTAGTGGTACGGGACAGGGGGCTGCCTACGAGCAGTACTTC CASGTGQGAAYEQYF
. TRBJ2-7 17 TRBV6-1 TRBD1 TGTGCCAGCAGTGATTGGTCGACAGGGGGCTTCTTTAGCGAGCAGTACTTC CASSDWSTGGFFSEQYF
. TRBJ2-3 20 TRBV13 TRBD2 TGTGCCAGCAGCTTAAGATCTTTATTACTAGCGGGAGTTTTGGCAGATACGCAGTATTTT CASSLRSLLLAGVLADTQYF
few TRBJ2-7 12 TRBV7-8 . TGTGCCAGCAGCCCGAGCTCCTACGAGCAGTACTTC CASSPSSYEQYF
. TRBJ2-5 16 TRBV5-4 TRBD2 TGTGCCAGCAGCAACCCCGGGACTAGAAGCCTAGAGACCCAGTACTTC CASSNPGTRSLETQYF
. TRBJ1-4 13 TRBV6-2/TRBV6-3 . TGTGCCAGCAGTTACAACAGGCCAACGAAACTGTTTTTT CASSYNRPTKLFF
. TRBJ2-5 16 TRBV7-2 . TGTGCCAGCAGCTTTAGTTCTTTCGGTATCCAAGAGACCCAGTACTTC CASSFSSFGIQETQYF
. TRBJ2-1 15 TRBV4-1 TRBD2 TGCGCCAGCAGCCAAGGCCTAGCGGGAGTGGGTGAGCAGTTCTTC CASSQGLAGVGEQFF
. TRBJ2-1 19 TRBV28 TRBD2 TGTGCCAGCACCCCAGTGGGACTAGCGGGAGACGGGGGGGGAAATGAGCAGTTCTTC CASTPVGLAGDGGGNEQFF
. TRBJ1-3 17 TRBV28 . TGTGCCAGCAGTTTGGAGACGGGGGGCATTTGGGGAAACACCATATATTTT CASSLETGGIWGNTIYF
. TRBJ2-1 14 TRBV29-1 TRBD2 TGCAGCGTAGTTACTAGCGGGATTCCCAATGAGCAGTTCTTC CSVVTSGIPNEQFF
. TRBJ2-7 13 TRBV2 . TGTGCCAGTTCAGGGGTCTTCGGCTACGAGCAGTACTTC CASSGVFGYEQYF
. TRBJ2-2 15 TRBV15 TRBD1 TGTGCCACCTCAATCTCCGGGACAGGGCCCGGGGAGCTGTTTTTT CATSISGTGPGELFF
few TRBJ2-2 15 TRBV5-1 . TGCGCCAGCAGCTTGGATGGGGCGCTCCACGGGGAGCTGTTTTTT CASSLDGALHGELFF
once TRBJ2-7 11 TRBV20-1 . TGCAGTGCTAGGGGGCATTACGAGCAGTACTTC CSARGHYEQYF
. TRBJ1-2 14 TRBV7-2 . TGTGCCAGCAGCTTGGTGGGACAATACTATGGCTACACCTTC CASSLVGQYYGYTF
. TRBJ1-1 15 TRBV5-1 . TGCGCCAGCAGCTTGTTACAAGGGGCCGGGACTGAAGCTTTCTTT CASSLLQGAGTEAFF
. TRBJ1-3 19 TRBV7-9 TRBD1 TGTGCCAGCAGCAAACGAGCCCTGACAGGGGAAGACTCTGGAAACACCATATATTTT CASSKRALTGEDSGNTIYF
. TRBJ2-5 16 TRBV3-1/TRBV3-2 . TGTGCCAGCAGCCAAGATCTTGAGGGAATCTGGGAGACCCAGTACTTC CASSQDLEGIWETQYF
once TRBJ2-3 16 TRBV13 TRBD2 TGTGCCAGCAGCCGTCCGGGACTAGCGAACACAGATACGCAGTATTTT CASSRPGLANTDTQYF
once TRBJ1-6 16 TRBV3-1/TRBV3-2 . TGTGCCAGCAGCCAAGATGGCAGGGCATATAATTCACCCCTCCACTTT CASSQDGRAYNSPLHF
. TRBJ2-5 14 TRBV4-1 . TGCGCCAGCAGCCCTGTAGGAGCCCAAGAGACCCAGTACTTC CASSPVGAQETQYF
. TRBJ2-1 18 TRBV7-9 TRBD2 TGTGCCAGCAGCTCAGGATTTAGCGGGAGGTTCCCCTACAATGAGCAGTTCTTC CASSSGFSGRFPYNEQFF